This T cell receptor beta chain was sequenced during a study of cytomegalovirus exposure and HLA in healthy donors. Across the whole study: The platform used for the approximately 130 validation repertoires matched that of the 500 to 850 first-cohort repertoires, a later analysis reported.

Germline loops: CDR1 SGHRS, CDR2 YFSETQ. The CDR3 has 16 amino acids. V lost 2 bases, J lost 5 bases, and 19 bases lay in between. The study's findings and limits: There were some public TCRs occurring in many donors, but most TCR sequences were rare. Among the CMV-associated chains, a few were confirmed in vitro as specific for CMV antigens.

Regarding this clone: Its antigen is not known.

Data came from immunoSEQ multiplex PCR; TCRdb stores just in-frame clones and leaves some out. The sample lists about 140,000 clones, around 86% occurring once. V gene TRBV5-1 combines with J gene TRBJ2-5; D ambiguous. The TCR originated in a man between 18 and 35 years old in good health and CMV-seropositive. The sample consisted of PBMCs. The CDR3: CASSFSPTGAGETQYF. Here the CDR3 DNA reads TGCGCCAGCAGCTTCTCACCTACTGGAGCCGGGGAGACCCAGTACTTC.